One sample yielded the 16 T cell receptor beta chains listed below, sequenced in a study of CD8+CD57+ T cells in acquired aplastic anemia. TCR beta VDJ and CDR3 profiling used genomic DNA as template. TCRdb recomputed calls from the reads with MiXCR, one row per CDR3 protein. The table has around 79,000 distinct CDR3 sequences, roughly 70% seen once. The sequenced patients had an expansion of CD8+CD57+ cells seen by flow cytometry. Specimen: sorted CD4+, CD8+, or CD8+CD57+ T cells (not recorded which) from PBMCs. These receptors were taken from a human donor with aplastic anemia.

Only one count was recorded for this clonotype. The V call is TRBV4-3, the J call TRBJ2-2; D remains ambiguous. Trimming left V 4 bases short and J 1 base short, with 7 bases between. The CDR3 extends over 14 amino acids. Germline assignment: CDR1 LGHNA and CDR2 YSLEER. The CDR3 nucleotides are TGCGCCAGCAGCCTCCCTGGGAACACCGGGGAGCTGTTTTTT. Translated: CASSLPGNTGELFF.

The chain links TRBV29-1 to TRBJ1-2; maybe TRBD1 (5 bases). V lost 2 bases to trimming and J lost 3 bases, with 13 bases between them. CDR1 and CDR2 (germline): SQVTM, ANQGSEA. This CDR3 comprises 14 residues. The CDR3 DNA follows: TGCAGCGTTGAACACCGGGACGGGGACTATGGCTACACCTTC. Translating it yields CSVEHRDGDYGYTF.

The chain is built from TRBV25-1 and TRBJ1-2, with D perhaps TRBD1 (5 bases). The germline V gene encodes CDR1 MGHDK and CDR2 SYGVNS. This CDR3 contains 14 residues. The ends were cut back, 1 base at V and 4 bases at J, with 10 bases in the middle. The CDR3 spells CASSESPGAYGYTF. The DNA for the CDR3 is TGTGCCAGCAGTGAATCGCCCGGGGCCTATGGCTACACCTTC.

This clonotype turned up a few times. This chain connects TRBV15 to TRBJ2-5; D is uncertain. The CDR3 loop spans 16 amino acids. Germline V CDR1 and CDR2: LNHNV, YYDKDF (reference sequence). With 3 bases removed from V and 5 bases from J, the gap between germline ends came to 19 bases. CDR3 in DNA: TGTGCCACCAGCAGCTCCAGGACCATCCTGTGGGAGACCCAGTACTTC. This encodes CATSSSRTILWETQYF. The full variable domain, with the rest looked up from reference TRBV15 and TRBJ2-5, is DAMVIQNPRYQVTQFGKPVTLSCSQTLNHNVMYWYQQKSSQAPKLLFHYYDKDFNNEADTPDNFQSRRPNTSFCFLDIRSPGLGDTAMYLCATSSSRTILWETQYFGPGTRLLVL.

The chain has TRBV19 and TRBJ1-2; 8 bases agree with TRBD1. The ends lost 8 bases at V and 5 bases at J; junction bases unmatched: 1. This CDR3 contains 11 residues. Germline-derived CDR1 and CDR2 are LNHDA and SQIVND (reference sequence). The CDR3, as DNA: TGTGCCAGTCAGGGGGCTTATGGCTACACCTTC. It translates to CASQGAYGYTF.

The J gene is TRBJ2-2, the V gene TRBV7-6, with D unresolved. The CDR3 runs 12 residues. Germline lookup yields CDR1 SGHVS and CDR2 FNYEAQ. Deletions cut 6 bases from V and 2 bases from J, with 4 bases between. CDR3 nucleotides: TGTGCCAGCAGTTACAACACCGGGGAGCTGTTTTTT. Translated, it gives CASSYNTGELFF.

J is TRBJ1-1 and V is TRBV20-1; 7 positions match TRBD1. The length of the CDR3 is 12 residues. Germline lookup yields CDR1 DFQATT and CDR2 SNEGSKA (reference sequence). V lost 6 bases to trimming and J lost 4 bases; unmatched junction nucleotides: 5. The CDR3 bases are TGCAGTGCCCCTACAGGGGCCACTGAAGCTTTCTTT. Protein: CSAPTGATEAFF.

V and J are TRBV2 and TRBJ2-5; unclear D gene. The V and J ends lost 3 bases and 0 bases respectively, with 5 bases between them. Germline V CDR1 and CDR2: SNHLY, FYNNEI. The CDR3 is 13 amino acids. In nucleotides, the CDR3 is TGTGCCAGCAGTGATTGGTACCAAGAGACCCAGTACTTC. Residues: CASSDWYQETQYF.

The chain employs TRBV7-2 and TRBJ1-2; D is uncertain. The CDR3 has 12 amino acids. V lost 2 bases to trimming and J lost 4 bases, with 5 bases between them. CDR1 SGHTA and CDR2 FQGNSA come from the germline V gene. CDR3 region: CASSLKGYGYTF. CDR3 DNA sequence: TGTGCCAGCAGCTTAAAGGGCTATGGCTACACCTTC.

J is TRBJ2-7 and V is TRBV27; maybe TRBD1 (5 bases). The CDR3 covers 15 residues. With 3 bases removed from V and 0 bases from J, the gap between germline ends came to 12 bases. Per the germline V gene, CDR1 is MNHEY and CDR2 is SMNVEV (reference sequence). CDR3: CASSFQQGVSYEQYF. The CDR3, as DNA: TGTGCCAGCAGTTTCCAGCAGGGTGTCTCCTACGAGCAGTACTTC.

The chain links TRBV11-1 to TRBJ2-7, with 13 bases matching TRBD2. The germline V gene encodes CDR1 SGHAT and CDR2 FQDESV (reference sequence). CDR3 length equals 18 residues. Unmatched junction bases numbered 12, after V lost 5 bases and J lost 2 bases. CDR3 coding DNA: TGTGCCAGCAGCCCCGGGACTAGCGGGGAGAGGGGCACCTACGAGCAGTACTTC. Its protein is CASSPGTSGERGTYEQYF.

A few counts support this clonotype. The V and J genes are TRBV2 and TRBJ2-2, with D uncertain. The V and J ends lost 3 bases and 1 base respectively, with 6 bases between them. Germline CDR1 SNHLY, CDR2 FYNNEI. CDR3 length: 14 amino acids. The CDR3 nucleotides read TGTGCCAGCAGTGATGTCAGGAACACCGGGGAGCTGTTTTTT. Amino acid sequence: CASSDVRNTGELFF.

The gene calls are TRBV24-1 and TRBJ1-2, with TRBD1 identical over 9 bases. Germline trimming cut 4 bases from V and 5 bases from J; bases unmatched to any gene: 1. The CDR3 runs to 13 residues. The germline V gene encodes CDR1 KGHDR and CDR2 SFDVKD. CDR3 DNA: TGTGCCACCAGTGACGGGACAGGGTATGGCTACACCTTC. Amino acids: CATSDGTGYGYTF.

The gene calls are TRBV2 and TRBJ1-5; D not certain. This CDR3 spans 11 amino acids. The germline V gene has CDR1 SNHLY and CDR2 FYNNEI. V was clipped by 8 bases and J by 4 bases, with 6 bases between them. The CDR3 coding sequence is TGTGCCAGCGGAGTTAATCAGCCCCAGCATTTT. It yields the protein CASGVNQPQHF.

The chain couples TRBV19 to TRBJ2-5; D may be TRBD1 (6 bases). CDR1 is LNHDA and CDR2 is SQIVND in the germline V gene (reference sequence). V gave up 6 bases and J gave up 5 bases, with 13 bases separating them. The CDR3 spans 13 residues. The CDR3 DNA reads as TGTGCCAGTAGCCGTAATGGGGGCGAGACCCAGTACTTC. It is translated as CASSRNGGETQYF.

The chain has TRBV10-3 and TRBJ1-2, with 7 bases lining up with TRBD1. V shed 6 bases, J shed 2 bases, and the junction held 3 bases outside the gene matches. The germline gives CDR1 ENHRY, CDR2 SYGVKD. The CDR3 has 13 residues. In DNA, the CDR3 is TGTGCCATCAGCGAGGGGGCGAACTATGGCTACACCTTC. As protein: CAISEGANYGYTF.